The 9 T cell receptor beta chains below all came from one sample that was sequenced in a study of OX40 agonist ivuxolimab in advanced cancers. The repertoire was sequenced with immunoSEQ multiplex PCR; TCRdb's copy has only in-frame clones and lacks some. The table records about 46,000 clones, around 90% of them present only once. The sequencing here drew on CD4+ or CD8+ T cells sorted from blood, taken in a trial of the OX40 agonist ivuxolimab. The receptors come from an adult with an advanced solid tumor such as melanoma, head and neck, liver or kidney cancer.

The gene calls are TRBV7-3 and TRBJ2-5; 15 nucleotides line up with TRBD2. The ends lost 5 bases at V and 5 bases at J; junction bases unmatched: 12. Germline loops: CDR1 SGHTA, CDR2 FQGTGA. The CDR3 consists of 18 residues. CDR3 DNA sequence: TGTGCCAGCAGCCCCGGGACTAGCGGGGGGCCCCATAGGGAGACCCAGTACTTC. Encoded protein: CASSPGTSGGPHRETQYF.

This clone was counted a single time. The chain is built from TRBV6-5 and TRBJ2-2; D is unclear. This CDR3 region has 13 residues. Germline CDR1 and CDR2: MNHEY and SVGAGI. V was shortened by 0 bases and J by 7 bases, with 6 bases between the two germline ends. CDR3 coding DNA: TGTGCCAGCAGTTACTCGCAGAACGGGGAGCTGTTTTTT. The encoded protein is CASSYSQNGELFF.

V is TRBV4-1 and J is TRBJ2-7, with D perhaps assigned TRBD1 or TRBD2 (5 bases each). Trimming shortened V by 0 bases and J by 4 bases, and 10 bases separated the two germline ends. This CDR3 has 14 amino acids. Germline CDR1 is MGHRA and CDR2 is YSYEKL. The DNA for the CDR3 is TGCGCCAGCAGCCAAGATTTTTGGGGGTACGAGCAGTACTTC. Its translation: CASSQDFWGYEQYF.

For the CDR3, the DNA is TGCGCCAGCAGCCATCAACAGGGCTACGAGCAGTACTTC. Residues: CASSHQQGYEQYF. The chain combines TRBV4-1 with TRBJ2-5, with a possible D match to TRBD1 (6 bases). The tail of the sequence fits TRBJ2-7 better, so the J call may be wrong. The CDR3 has 13 amino acids. The V gene's germline CDR1 is MGHRA and CDR2 YSYEKL.

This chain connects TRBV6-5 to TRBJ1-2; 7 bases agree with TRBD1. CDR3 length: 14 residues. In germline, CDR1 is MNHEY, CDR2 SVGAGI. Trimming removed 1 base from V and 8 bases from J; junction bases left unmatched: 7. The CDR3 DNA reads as TGTGCCAGCAGTTACTTTGAGGGGGCAGTAGGCTACACCTTC. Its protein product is CASSYFEGAVGYTF.

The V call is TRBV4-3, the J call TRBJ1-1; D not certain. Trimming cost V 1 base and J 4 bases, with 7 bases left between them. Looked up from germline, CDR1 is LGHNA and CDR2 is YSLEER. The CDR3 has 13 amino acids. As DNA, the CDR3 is TGCGCCAGCAGCCAAGGACAAGCCACTGAAGCTTTCTTT. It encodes CASSQGQATEAFF.

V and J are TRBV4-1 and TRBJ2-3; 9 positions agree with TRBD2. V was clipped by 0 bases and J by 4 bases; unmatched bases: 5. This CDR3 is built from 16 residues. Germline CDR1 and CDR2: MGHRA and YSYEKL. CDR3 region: CASSQDLTSGPDTQYF. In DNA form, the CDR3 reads TGCGCCAGCAGCCAAGATTTAACTAGCGGGCCAGATACGCAGTATTTT.

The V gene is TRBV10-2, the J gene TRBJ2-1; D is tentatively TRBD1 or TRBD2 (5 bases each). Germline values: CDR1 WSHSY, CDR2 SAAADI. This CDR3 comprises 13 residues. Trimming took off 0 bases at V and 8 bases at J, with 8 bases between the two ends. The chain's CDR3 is CASSESGDYEQFF. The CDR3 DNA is TGCGCCAGCAGTGAGTCGGGGGATTATGAGCAGTTCTTC.

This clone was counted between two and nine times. CDR3 nucleotides: TGTGCCAGCAGTGGAGGGAGGGCTGGGCAGCCCCAGCATTTT. Amino acids: CASSGGRAGQPQHF. The J gene is TRBJ1-5, the V gene TRBV6-5; D not resolved. Per the germline V gene, CDR1 is MNHEY and CDR2 is SVGAGI. Trimming removed 5 bases from V and 7 bases from J, with 15 bases in between. The CDR3 has 14 residues.